Included here is one T cell receptor (beta chain) sequence, with context. There is no known antigen for this receptor. Base qualities are not at hand, and no much larger clone is one base apart. Its CDR3 holds 14 amino acids, cysteine through phenylalanine. Left in the record is the CDR3 DNA by itself, 42 bases read in frame from the first base. Reading the germline V gene (reference sequence) gives CDR1 LNHNV and CDR2 YYDKDF. The junction carries 12 bases between V and J, which are trimmed by 3 bases and 5 bases respectively. Sequenced using an Illumina NovaSeq 6000. TCR cDNA was synthesized by 5'RACE template switching, through which a universal primer site and unique molecular identifiers were introduced. Priming of cDNA synthesis was performed from both the TCR alpha and TCR beta constant segments. Libraries were amplified in two PCR steps, with sample barcodes and sequencing adapters added in the second step. Libraries were sequenced on Illumina HiSeq 2500 (2x100 bp) or NovaSeq (2x150 bp). The published analysis was carried out like this. MIGEC was used to demultiplex reads and collapse the reads into UMI consensus sequences, and MiXCR was used for V(D)J alignment. Clonotypes responding to the vaccine were identified with edgeR on replicate PBMC samples, with the criteria of FDR below 0.01 and a log2 fold change above 5 up to day 15. Bulk clonotypes were assigned CD4 or CD8 identity according to which sequenced CD4 or CD8 repertoire held them at higher abundance. TCRdb's own reprocessing of the public reads used fastp at Q25 and MiXCR and kept productive beta chains. One record per CDR3 amino acid sequence lists the most common genes and DNA. The authors' filters were not applied to this entry. The sample data list hundreds of thousands of distinct CDR3 sequences, and more than 3% of these were observed just once. The leading ten clones occupy 20% to 25% of the sample.

The sample comes from a study of T cells after yellow fever vaccination (dated by TCRdb to between 2017 and 2020). Some background on the complete study: The SMART-Seq v4 Ultra Low Input RNA kit was used to prepare libraries from fractions with low cell numbers. To track T-cell clones before and after primary and booster YFV17D yellow fever vaccination, bulk TCR alpha and beta repertoires were sequenced longitudinally. Two healthy male donors made up the cohort, one aged 18 to 30 years and the other aged 30 to 39 years. Bulk PBMC replicates and cell subsets were isolated from blood drawn at multiple timepoints before and after both primary and secondary immunization.

The treatment or condition label for this specimen denotes: live attenuated yellow fever vaccine strain. At each blood-draw timepoint, two biological replicates of bulk PBMCs were obtained. PBMCs were isolated from peripheral blood using a standard Ficoll-Paque protocol. TriZol was used to extract RNA from bulk PBMCs, from CD4 and CD8 fractions, and from dextramer-positive and dextramer-negative fractions. Summary of the overall study and its limitations: Computational filtering was needed because FACS-sorted repertoires could contain abundant contaminating clonotypes from the bulk population. The secondary T-cell response was found to be weaker but faster than the primary response, with a peak reached on day 5 rather than on day 15. The study included only two donors, which limits how far the findings can be generalized. A small fraction of clonotypes appeared in both the CD4 and CD8 compartments, likely as a result of convergent recombination. After the booster, most clones that had expanded after primary vaccination were detected again (almost 97% of CD4 and around 88% of CD8), suggesting broad maintenance of memory.

The origin of this receptor is a man aged 18 to 30 who received the YFV17D yellow fever vaccine. The chain couples TRBV15 to TRBJ2-3; the D gene is perhaps TRBD2, from 6 matching bases. Specimen: PBMCs, collected on the day of the yellow fever booster vaccination. CDR3 loop: CATSRRRGRDTQYF. The nucleotides read TGTGCCACCAGCAGGAGGCGGGGTAGAGATACGCAGTATTTT. Beyond the CDR3, the reference TRBV15 and TRBJ2-3 genes provide the residues; the full variable domain reads: DAMVIQNPRYQVTQFGKPVTLSCSQTLNHNVMYWYQQKSSQAPKLLFHYYDKDFNNEADTPDNFQSRRPNTSFCFLDIRSPGLGDTAMYLCATSRRRGRDTQYFGPGTRLTVL.